This T cell receptor beta chain stems from a study of shared clonotypes between healthy human individuals. The wider study: Serving as donors were two women and a few men, whose ages spanned 18 to 49. Study observations and caveats: Memory subsets generally showed smaller estimated richness than naive subsets did. Having only a few donors restricted how much genetic and exposure-history diversity was captured.

This table comes from immunoSEQ multiplex PCR, and its TCRdb copy is limited to in-frame clones, with some not included. The repertoire holds about 750,000 clones, over 90% seen once, with about 24% in the top ten. With regard to this clone: As yet, its antigen is unknown.

Naive CD8 cells, CD45RO-negative and positively selected for CCR7, excluded terminally differentiated effector memory CD45RA+ cells. The CDR3 covers 15 residues. V lost 6 bases, J lost 5 bases, and 12 bases stayed unmatched. Germline values: CDR1 MNHEY, CDR2 SVGAGI. The rearrangement links TRBV6-5 to TRBJ2-7, with TRBD1 identical over 8 bases. The sample consisted of naive CD8+ T cells sorted from blood. The TCR comes from a young man in good health. The CDR3 region has the DNA TGTGCCAGCAGCTCAGTCCAGGGGGCTTCACACGAGCAGTACTTC. It translates to CASSSVQGASHEQYF.